The entry below describes one T cell receptor beta chain. The data were taken from a study of blood T cell repertoires in COVID-19. About the study: COVID-19 samples, acute and convalescent, were from the United States, Italy and Spain. T cells, B-cell-depleted T cells, or PBMCs supplied cDNA or gDNA.

Germline trimming cut 5 bases from V and 6 bases from J; bases unmatched to any gene: 10. Germline V gene data show CDR1 as GTSNPN and CDR2 as SVGIG (reference sequence). The length of the CDR3 is 15 residues. Per the authors' pipeline: Amplification from reference gene primers served as the basis for estimated nucleated cell counts. Method: immunoSEQ multiplex PCR; TCRdb's copy keeps in-frame clones and lacks some. V and J calls and clone size are as listed in that table; D and trimming were resolved from the DNA. The sample lists 150,000 to 160,000 clones; about three quarters were seen once. The chain couples TRBV30 to TRBJ1-6; TRBD1 agrees at 7 bases. This clonotype was obtained from an older man with acute or convalescent COVID-19. The sequencing input was peripheral blood. The CDR3 spells CAWCRDSPFNSPLHF. Written as DNA, the CDR3 is TGTGCCTGGTGCCGGGACAGTCCTTTTAATTCACCCCTCCACTTT.